The entry below describes one TCR beta chain. Profiling relied on immunoSEQ multiplex PCR, and the TCRdb table lists in-frame clones only, not all of them. The table records roughly 34,000 clones, about 68% of them present only once. The V gene's germline CDR1 is PRHDT and CDR2 FYEKMQ (reference sequence). The CDR3 runs 13 residues. Trimming removed 4 bases from V and 13 bases from J; junction bases left unmatched: 6. These data originate in a study of early stage breast cancer tumors. Input material: blood. The source is a person between 55 and 70 years old with breast cancer. The J gene is TRBJ2-7, the V gene TRBV13, with 14 bases identical to TRBD2. As DNA, the CDR3 is TGTGCCAGCAGCTCTGGGACTAGCGGGAGTCAATACTTC. Its translation is CASSSGTSGSQYF.